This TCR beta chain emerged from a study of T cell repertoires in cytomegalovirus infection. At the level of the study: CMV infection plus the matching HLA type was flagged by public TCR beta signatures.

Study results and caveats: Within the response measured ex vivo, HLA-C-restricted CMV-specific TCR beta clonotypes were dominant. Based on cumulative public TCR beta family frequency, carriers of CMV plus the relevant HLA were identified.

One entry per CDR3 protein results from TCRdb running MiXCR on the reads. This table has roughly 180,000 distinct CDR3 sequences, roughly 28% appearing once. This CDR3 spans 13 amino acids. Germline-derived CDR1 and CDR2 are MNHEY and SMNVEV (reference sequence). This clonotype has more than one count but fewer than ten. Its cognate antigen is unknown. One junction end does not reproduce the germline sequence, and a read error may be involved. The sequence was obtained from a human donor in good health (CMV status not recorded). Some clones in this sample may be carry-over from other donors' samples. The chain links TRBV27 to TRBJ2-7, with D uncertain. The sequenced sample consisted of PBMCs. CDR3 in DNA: TGTGCCAGCAGTTTTGCGGAGAGTCGGCCAAAAACCTTC. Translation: CASSFAESRPKTF.